Given below is one TCR beta chain in context. The data were obtained in a study of shared clonotypes between healthy human individuals. The CDR3 covers 14 residues. Germline V CDR1 and CDR2: MGHDK, SYGVNS. Trimming stripped 3 bases from V and 4 bases from J, with 12 bases between. Repertoires were generated with immunoSEQ multiplex PCR, while TCRdb's copy carries only in-frame clones and drops some. The sample contains about 690,000 clones, about 92% of which appear only once. This clonotype originated in a man aged 18-30 years in good health. Some clones in this sample may be carry-over from other donors' samples. The sequenced sample consisted of memory CD8+ T cells from PBMCs. As to subset: CD45RO+ cells pooled with CCR7-negative TemRA cells. V and J are TRBV25-1 and TRBJ2-5, with D perhaps given as TRBD1 or TRBD2 (6 bases each). The CDR3 loop is CASSDLGGRETQYF. The CDR3 coding sequence is TGTGCCAGCAGTGATTTGGGGGGCCGAGAGACCCAGTACTTC.